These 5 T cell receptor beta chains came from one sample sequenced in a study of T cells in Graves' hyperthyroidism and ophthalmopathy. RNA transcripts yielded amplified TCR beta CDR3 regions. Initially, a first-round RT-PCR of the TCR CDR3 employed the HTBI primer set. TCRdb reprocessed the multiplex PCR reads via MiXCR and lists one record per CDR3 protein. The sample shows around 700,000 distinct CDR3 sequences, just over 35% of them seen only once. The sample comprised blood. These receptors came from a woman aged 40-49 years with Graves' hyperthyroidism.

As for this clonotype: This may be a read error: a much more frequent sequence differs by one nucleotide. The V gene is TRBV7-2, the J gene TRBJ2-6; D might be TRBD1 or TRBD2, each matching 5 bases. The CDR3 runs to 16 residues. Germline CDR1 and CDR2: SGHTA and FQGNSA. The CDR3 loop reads CASGFPRGIGANVLTF. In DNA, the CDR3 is TGTGCCAGCGGCTTCCCACGGGGCATTGGGGCCAACGTCCTGACTTTC.

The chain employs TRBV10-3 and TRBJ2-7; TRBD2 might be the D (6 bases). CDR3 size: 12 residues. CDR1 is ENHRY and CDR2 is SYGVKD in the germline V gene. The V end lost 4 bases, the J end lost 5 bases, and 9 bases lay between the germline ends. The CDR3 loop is CAISAGSNEQYF. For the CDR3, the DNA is TGTGCCATCAGTGCCGGGAGTAACGAGCAGTACTTC.

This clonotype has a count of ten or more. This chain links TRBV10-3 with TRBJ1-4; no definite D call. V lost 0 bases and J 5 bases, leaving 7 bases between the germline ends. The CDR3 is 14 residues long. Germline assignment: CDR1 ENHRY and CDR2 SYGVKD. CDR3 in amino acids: CAISESTGNEKLFF. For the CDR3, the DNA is TGTGCCATCAGTGAGTCGACGGGAAATGAAAAACTGTTTTTT.

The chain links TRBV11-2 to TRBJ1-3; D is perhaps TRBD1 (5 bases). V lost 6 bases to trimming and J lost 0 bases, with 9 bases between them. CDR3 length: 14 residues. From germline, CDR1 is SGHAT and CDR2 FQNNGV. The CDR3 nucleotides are TGTGCCAGCAGATCTACAGGCTCTGGAAACACCATATATTTT. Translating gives CASRSTGSGNTIYF.

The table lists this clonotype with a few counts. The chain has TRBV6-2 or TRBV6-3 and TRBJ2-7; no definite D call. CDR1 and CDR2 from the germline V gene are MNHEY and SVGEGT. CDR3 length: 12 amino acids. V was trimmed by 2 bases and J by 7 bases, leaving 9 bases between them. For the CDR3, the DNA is TGTGCCAGCAGTTACGTGTGGCAGGAGCAGTACTTC. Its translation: CASSYVWQEQYF.